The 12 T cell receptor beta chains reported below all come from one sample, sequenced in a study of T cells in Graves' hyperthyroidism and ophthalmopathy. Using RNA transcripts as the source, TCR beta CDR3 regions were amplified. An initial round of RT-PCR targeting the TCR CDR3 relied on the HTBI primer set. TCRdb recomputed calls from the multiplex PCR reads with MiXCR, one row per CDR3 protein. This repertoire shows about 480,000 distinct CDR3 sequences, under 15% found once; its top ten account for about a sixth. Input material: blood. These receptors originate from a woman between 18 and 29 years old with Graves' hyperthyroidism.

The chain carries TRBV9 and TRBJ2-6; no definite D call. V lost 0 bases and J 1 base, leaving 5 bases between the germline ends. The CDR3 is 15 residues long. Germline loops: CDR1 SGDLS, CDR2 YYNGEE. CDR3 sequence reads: CASSVAWSGANVLTF. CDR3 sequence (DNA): TGTGCCAGCAGCGTAGCCTGGTCTGGGGCCAACGTCCTGACTTTC.

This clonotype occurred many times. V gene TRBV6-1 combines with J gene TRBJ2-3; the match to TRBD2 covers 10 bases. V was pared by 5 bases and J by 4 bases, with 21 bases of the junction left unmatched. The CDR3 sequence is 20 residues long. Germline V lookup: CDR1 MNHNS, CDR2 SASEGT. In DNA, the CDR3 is TGTGCCAGCAGTTTCCCCCCGGTGAGCGGGAGGGCCGGCGAGGCAGATACGCAGTATTTT. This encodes CASSFPPVSGRAGEADTQYF.

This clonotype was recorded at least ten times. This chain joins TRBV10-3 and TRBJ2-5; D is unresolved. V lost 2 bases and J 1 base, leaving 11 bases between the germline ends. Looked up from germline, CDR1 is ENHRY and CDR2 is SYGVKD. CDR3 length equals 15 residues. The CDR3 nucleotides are TGTGCCATCAGTGAGGGAAAACGAACCCAAGAGACCCAGTACTTC. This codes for CAISEGKRTQETQYF.

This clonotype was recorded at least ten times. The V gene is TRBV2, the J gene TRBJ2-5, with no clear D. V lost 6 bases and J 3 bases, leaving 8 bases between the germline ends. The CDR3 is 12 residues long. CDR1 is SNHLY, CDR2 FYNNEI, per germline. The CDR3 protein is CASSNYKETQYF. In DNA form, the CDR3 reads TGTGCCAGCAGCAATTATAAAGAGACCCAGTACTTC.

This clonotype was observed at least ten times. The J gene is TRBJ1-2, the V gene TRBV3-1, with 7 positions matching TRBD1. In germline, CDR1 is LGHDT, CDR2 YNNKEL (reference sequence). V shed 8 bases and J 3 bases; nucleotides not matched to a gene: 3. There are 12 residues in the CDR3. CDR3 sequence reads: CASSQGDYGYTF. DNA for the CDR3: TGTGCCAGCTCCCAGGGGGACTATGGCTACACCTTC.

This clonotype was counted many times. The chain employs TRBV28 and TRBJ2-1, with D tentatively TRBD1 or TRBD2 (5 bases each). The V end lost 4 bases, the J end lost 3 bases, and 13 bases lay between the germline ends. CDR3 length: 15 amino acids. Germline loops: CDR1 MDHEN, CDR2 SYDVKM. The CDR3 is CASSSGGRVYNEQFF. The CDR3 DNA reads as TGTGCCAGCAGTTCTGGGGGAAGGGTCTACAATGAGCAGTTCTTC.

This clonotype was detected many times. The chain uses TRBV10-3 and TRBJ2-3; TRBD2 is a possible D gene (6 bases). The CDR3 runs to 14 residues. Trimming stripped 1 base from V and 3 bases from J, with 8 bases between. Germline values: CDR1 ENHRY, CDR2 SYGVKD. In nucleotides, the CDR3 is TGTGCCATCAGTGAGTACGGGGGTACAGATACGCAGTATTTT. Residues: CAISEYGGTDTQYF.

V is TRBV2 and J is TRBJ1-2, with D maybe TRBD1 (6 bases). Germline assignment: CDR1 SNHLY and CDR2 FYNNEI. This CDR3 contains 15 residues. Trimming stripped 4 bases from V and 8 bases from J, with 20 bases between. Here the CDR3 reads CASSGEGGDILGYTF. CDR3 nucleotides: TGTGCCAGCAGTGGTGAGGGGGGGGATATATTAGGCTACACCTTC.

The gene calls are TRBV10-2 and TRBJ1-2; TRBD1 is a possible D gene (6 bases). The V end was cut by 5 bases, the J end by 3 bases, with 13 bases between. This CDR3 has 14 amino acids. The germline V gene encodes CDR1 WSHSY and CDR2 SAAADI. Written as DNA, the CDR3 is TGCGCCAGCAGTACTACAGGGAATTACTATGGCTACACCTTC. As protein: CASSTTGNYYGYTF.

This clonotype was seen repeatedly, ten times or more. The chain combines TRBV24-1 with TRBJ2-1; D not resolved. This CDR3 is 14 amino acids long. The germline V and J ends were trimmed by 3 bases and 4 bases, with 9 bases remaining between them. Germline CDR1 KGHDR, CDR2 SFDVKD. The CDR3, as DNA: TGTGCCACCAGTGATCCAGACTTATACAATGAGCAGTTCTTC. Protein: CATSDPDLYNEQFF.

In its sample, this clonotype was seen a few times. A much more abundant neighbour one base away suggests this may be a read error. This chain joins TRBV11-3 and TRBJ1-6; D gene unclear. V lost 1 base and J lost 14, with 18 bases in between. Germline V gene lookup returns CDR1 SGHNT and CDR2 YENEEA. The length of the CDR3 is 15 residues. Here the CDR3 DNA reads TGTGCCAGCAGCTTAGGCCCCGGTTTCGAATTCACCCTCCACTTT. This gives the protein CASSLGPGFEFTLHF.

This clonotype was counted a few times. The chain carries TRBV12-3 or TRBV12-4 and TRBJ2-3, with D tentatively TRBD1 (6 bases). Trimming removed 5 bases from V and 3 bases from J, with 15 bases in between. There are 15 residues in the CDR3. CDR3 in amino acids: CASSNRVGTTDTQYF. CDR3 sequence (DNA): TGTGCCAGCAGTAACAGGGTTGGGACGACAGATACGCAGTATTTT.